One and the same sample provided the 17 T cell receptor beta chains below, sequenced in a study of Tregs in tolerant kidney transplant recipients. Sequenced by immunoSEQ multiplex PCR; TCRdb stores in-frame clones only, minus some. There are about 240,000 clones in the sample; approximately 83% occur only once, and about 0.58% lies in the top ten. Sequenced: CD4+ T cells from blood. The receptor set was obtained from a human donor in good health.

The chain is built from TRBV19 and TRBJ2-6; D gene uncertain. The V gene's germline CDR1 is LNHDA and CDR2 SQIVND (reference sequence). Trimming shortened V by 9 bases and J by 1 base, and 7 bases separated the two germline ends. The CDR3 spans 13 residues. The CDR3 reads CASRASGANVLTF. The CDR3 nucleotides are TGTGCCAGCCGGGCGTCTGGGGCCAACGTCCTGACTTTC.

The V gene is TRBV7-8, the J gene TRBJ2-7, with D perhaps TRBD2 (5 bases). The germline V and J ends were trimmed by 5 bases and 2 bases, with 16 bases remaining between them. Per germline, CDR1 SGHVS and CDR2 FQNEAQ. This CDR3 is built from 15 residues. CDR3 amino acids: CASSTRRPRAYEQYF. The CDR3 DNA reads as TGTGCCAGCAGCACCAGGAGACCGAGGGCCTACGAGCAGTACTTC.

The chain couples TRBV9 to TRBJ2-1; 7 nucleotides line up with TRBD1. The length of the CDR3 is 17 residues. The ends lost 4 bases at V and 0 bases at J; junction bases unmatched: 10. Germline V gene sequence: CDR1 SGDLS, CDR2 YYNGEE. CDR3: CASSLRTGMSSYNEQFF. CDR3 in DNA: TGTGCCAGCAGCCTTCGGACAGGAATGAGCTCCTACAATGAGCAGTTCTTC.

V usage is TRBV5-8 and J usage is TRBJ2-7; TRBD1 aligns across 9 bases. The CDR3 sequence is 15 residues long. Germline lookup yields CDR1 SGHTS and CDR2 YDEGEE. The junction had 7 bases not matched to a gene; V was cut back by 1 base and J by 5 bases. In nucleotides, the CDR3 is TGTGCCAGCAGCTTGTGGGGACAGGGTTTAAACGAGCAGTACTTC. It encodes CASSLWGQGLNEQYF.

The chain has TRBV5-6 and TRBJ2-3, with D uncertain. V lost 1 base and J lost 0, with 3 bases in between. The V gene's germline CDR1 is SGHDT and CDR2 YYEEEE. CDR3 length equals 13 residues. The CDR3 DNA sequence: TGTGCCAGCAGCTTGAGGAGCACAGATACGCAGTATTTT. This translates into CASSLRSTDTQYF.

The chain combines TRBV5-1 with TRBJ1-2, with D perhaps TRBD1 (5 bases). With 5 bases removed from V and 2 bases from J, the gap between germline ends came to 13 bases. CDR1 SGHRS and CDR2 YFSETQ come from the germline V gene. The CDR3 has 14 residues. The chain's CDR3 is CASRAAGTNYGYTF. The CDR3, as DNA: TGCGCCAGCAGGGCCGCCGGGACCAACTATGGCTACACCTTC.

This chain uses TRBV19 with TRBJ1-6; the D is unclear. The CDR3 loop spans 14 amino acids. Germline assignment: CDR1 LNHDA and CDR2 SQIVND (reference sequence). V was shortened by 10 bases and J by 7 bases, with 17 bases between the two germline ends. CDR3 DNA sequence: TGTGCCACCTTAGGGAGGGAAAGGAATTCACCCCTCCACTTT. This encodes CATLGRERNSPLHF.

The V gene is TRBV19, the J gene TRBJ1-4; D is ambiguous. Germline CDR1 LNHDA, CDR2 SQIVND (reference sequence). The CDR3 covers 15 residues. Trimming removed 8 bases from V and 5 bases from J, with 18 bases in between. CDR3 sequence reads: CASRPSTRENEKLFF. The CDR3 DNA follows: TGTGCCAGTCGGCCCTCCACAAGAGAGAATGAAAAACTGTTTTTT.

The CDR3 region has the DNA TGTGCCAGTAGGGACAGGGGCTATGGCTACACCTTC. Its translation: CASRDRGYGYTF. The chain recombines TRBV19 with TRBJ1-2; TRBD1 aligns across 9 bases. The junction had 0 bases not matched to a gene; V was cut back by 6 bases and J by 4 bases. There are 12 residues in the CDR3. Germline CDR1 LNHDA, CDR2 SQIVND (reference sequence).

The gene calls are TRBV10-1 and TRBJ2-1; maybe TRBD2 (6 bases). V dropped 3 bases and J dropped 2 bases, with 11 bases sitting between them. CDR1 and CDR2 (germline): WNHNN, SYGVQD (reference sequence). The CDR3 loop spans 15 amino acids. As DNA, the CDR3 is TGCGCCAGCAGTGACCCCGGGGGAGCCTACAATGAGCAGTTCTTC. It codes for CASSDPGGAYNEQFF.

The rearrangement uses TRBV2 and TRBJ2-1, with 11 bases identical to TRBD1. Looked up from germline, CDR1 is SNHLY and CDR2 is FYNNEI. The CDR3 contains 16 residues. The trim removed 5 bases at V and 6 bases at J, leaving 9 bases unmatched. The CDR3 reads CASSSDRTGGFNEQFF. The CDR3 DNA sequence: TGTGCCAGCAGTTCAGACCGGACAGGGGGCTTCAATGAGCAGTTCTTC.

This clone has more than one count but fewer than ten. V gene TRBV10-3 combines with J gene TRBJ1-6, with D perhaps TRBD1 (6 bases). The germline V gene has CDR1 ENHRY and CDR2 SYGVKD. With 4 bases removed from V and 7 bases from J, the gap between germline ends came to 14 bases. The CDR3 contains 15 residues. The CDR3 sequence: CAISVQGISNSPLHF. DNA for the CDR3: TGTGCCATCAGTGTCCAGGGGATTAGCAATTCACCCCTCCACTTT.

The gene calls are TRBV5-1 and TRBJ1-1; D remains ambiguous. V was clipped by 0 bases and J by 1 base, with 7 bases between them. This CDR3 contains 14 residues. Germline-derived CDR1 and CDR2 are SGHRS and YFSETQ. The CDR3 coding sequence is TGCGCCAGCAGCTTGGCTAAGGGGAACACTGAAGCTTTCTTT. Its protein is CASSLAKGNTEAFF.

The chain recombines TRBV25-1 with TRBJ2-7; 8 bases agree with TRBD2. The CDR3 is 15 amino acids. The V gene end was trimmed by 2 bases and the J gene end by 6 bases; junction bases not matched to a gene: 9. Germline lookup yields CDR1 MGHDK and CDR2 SYGVNS. In nucleotides, the CDR3 is TGTGCCAGCAGTGAAGCGGGAGGTACCTTGGTCGAGCAGTACTTC. Protein product: CASSEAGGTLVEQYF.

The chain links TRBV5-1 to TRBJ2-7, with 8 bases aligning to TRBD1. Germline CDR1 reads SGHRS; CDR2 reads YFSETQ. Trimming took 5 bases from V and 1 from J; bases not matched to a gene: 8. The CDR3 runs 15 residues. The CDR3 region is CASSPDGTGSYEQYF. The CDR3 DNA follows: TGCGCCAGCAGTCCAGACGGGACAGGATCCTACGAGCAGTACTTC. The full variable domain, completed using reference TRBV5-1 and TRBJ2-7, is KAGVTQTPRYLIKTRGQQVTLSCSPISGHRSVSWYQQTPGQGLQFLFEYFSETQRNKGNFPGRFSGRQFSNSRSEMNVSTLELGDSALYLCASSPDGTGSYEQYFGPGTRLTVT.

CDR3 bases: TGTGCCAGCAGCTTAGGCCTCCTATCGGGCTCCTCCTACGAGCAGTACTTC. It codes for CASSLGLLSGSSYEQYF. The chain is built from TRBV11-2 and TRBJ2-7; D call uncertain. V was cut by 1 base and J by 0 bases, with 16 bases left in between. The CDR3 runs 17 residues. In germline, CDR1 is SGHAT, CDR2 FQNNGV.

The genes are TRBV5-4 and TRBJ2-1; possibly TRBD1 or TRBD2 for D (6 bases each). The CDR3 spans 15 residues. Between the trimmed V and J ends, which lost 4 bases and 0 bases, there was a span of 11 bases. Germline V gene lookup returns CDR1 SGHNT and CDR2 YYREEE (reference sequence). DNA for the CDR3: TGTGCCAGCAGCGGGGGGCTGAGCTCCTACAATGAGCAGTTCTTC. It yields the protein CASSGGLSSYNEQFF.